This passage covers 15 T cell receptor beta chains from one sample sequenced in a study of patients and donors after allogeneic stem cell transplantation. Each CDR3 protein is one row after TCRdb ran MiXCR on the RT-PCR reads. The sample lists roughly 230,000 distinct CDR3 sequences, around 14% seen once, with around 10% in the top ten. Specimen: blood, either unsorted or a sorted T cell fraction (not recorded which). The source of these receptors is a human donor who was either an allogeneic HSCT recipient or a stem cell or donor lymphocyte infusion donor (not recorded which). It is not recorded whose cells these are; they may come from a transplant donor.

This clonotype was picked up many times. This chain links TRBV9 with TRBJ2-3; 10 positions agree with TRBD2. Germline CDR1 is SGDLS and CDR2 is YYNGEE. This CDR3 has 16 residues. The V segment lost 0 bases and the J segment 2 bases; nucleotides outside the gene matches: 3. The CDR3 DNA sequence: TGTGCCAGCAGCGTAGTAGCGGGGGGCCCCACAGATACGCAGTATTTT. Translation: CASSVVAGGPTDTQYF.

This clonotype was seen only a few times. The chain links TRBV4-3 to TRBJ2-3; 8 bases line up with TRBD1. V lost 0 bases and J lost 3; bases outside the gene matches: 2. This CDR3 is 15 amino acids long. Germline CDR1 is LGHNA and CDR2 is YSLEER. This CDR3 is CASSQDHRGTDTQYF. The CDR3 bases are TGCGCCAGCAGCCAAGATCACAGGGGGACAGATACGCAGTATTTT.

Many counts were recorded for this clonotype. V and J are TRBV12-3 or TRBV12-4 and TRBJ2-1, with D possibly matching TRBD2 (5 bases). V shed 5 bases and J shed 5 bases, with 13 bases lying between them. The CDR3 contains 14 residues. In nucleotides, the CDR3 is TGTGCCAGCAGTCCCTTGAGCGGTAACAATGAGCAGTTCTTC. As protein: CASSPLSGNNEQFF.

This clonotype was seen many times. The chain employs TRBV4-3 and TRBJ2-1; 14 bases fit TRBD2. Per germline, CDR1 LGHNA and CDR2 YSLEER. The CDR3 runs 19 residues. J gave up 7 bases and V 0 bases, and 11 bases lay outside the gene matches. In nucleotides, the CDR3 is TGCGCCAGCAGCCAAGAGCCTACGACTAGCGGGGGGGCCTGGAATGAGCAGTTCTTC. This sequence encodes CASSQEPTTSGGAWNEQFF.

This rearrangement joins TRBV6-2 or TRBV6-3 to TRBJ1-1; no definite D call. Trimming shortened V by 0 bases and J by 1 base, and 12 bases separated the two germline ends. The germline V gene has CDR1 MNHEY and CDR2 SVGEGT. The CDR3 totals 16 residues. This chain's CDR3 is CASSYSPTLGNTEAFF. The CDR3, as DNA: TGTGCCAGCAGTTACTCTCCAACCCTAGGGAACACTGAAGCTTTCTTT.

CDR3 residues: CASSKFRDGQPQHF. CDR3 nucleotides: TGTGCCAGTAGTAAGTTCAGGGATGGACAGCCCCAGCATTTT. The chain uses TRBV19 and TRBJ1-5; TRBD1 is a possible D gene (5 bases). CDR3 size: 14 residues. CDR1 LNHDA and CDR2 SQIVND come from the germline V gene (reference sequence). The germline V and J ends were trimmed by 4 bases and 7 bases, with 14 bases remaining between them.

V is TRBV2 and J is TRBJ2-3, with D uncertain. Trimming removed 7 bases from V and 1 base from J, with 12 bases in between. This CDR3 region has 14 residues. The germline V gene encodes CDR1 SNHLY and CDR2 FYNNEI. CDR3 residues: CASIGYKGTDTQYF. The CDR3 nucleotides read TGTGCCAGCATAGGCTACAAAGGCACAGATACGCAGTATTTT.

This clonotype has at least ten counts. The chain combines TRBV7-2 with TRBJ2-6; D gene ambiguous. The V and J ends lost 1 base and 2 bases respectively, with 9 bases between them. Germline V gene sequence: CDR1 SGHTA, CDR2 FQGNSA. The CDR3 has 16 amino acids. CDR3 sequence: CASSLDGYAGANVLTF. The CDR3 bases are TGTGCCAGCAGCTTAGATGGATACGCTGGGGCCAACGTCCTGACTTTC.

This clonotype was detected a few times. The chain joins TRBV7-8 to TRBJ2-3; 7 nucleotides match TRBD2. There are 17 residues in the CDR3. V shed 2 bases and J 1 base; nucleotides not matched to a gene: 9. Germline CDR1 SGHVS, CDR2 FQNEAQ. Written as DNA, the CDR3 is TGTGCCAGCAGCTTACGAGTTACCGCGGGAGGCACAGATACGCAGTATTTT. It yields the protein CASSLRVTAGGTDTQYF.

This clonotype was picked up a small number of times. The rearrangement uses TRBV20-1 and TRBJ1-2; 9 bases are a match to TRBD1. The length of the CDR3 is 14 residues. J lost 5 bases, V lost 5 bases, and 9 bases had no gene match. CDR1 DFQATT and CDR2 SNEGSKA come from the germline V gene (reference sequence). The CDR3 loop is CSASSTGGRYGYTF. Here the CDR3 DNA reads TGCAGTGCTTCTTCTACAGGGGGCAGATATGGCTACACCTTC.

This clonotype was observed a handful of times. CDR3 residues: CASSERQTNTEAFF. DNA of the CDR3: TGTGCCAGCAGTGAAAGGCAGACTAACACTGAAGCTTTCTTT. V and J are TRBV2 and TRBJ1-1; no clear D. The CDR3 has 14 amino acids. Germline V gives CDR1 SNHLY, CDR2 FYNNEI. Between the trimmed V and J ends, which lost 2 bases and 2 bases, there was a span of 9 bases.

This clonotype was seen more than once but under ten times. This chain joins TRBV12-3 or TRBV12-4 and TRBJ2-6, with 8 positions matching TRBD1. J lost 0 bases, V lost 3 bases, and 10 bases had no gene match. The CDR3 loop spans 19 amino acids. CDR3 amino acids: CASSFGRQGLLSGANVLTF. The CDR3 coding sequence is TGTGCCAGCAGTTTTGGACGACAGGGGTTGCTCTCTGGGGCCAACGTCCTGACTTTC.

This clonotype was seen more than once but under ten times. This chain's CDR3 is CASSGTGGAGAYNEQFF. The CDR3 DNA reads TGTGCCAGCAGTGGGACAGGGGGCGCTGGCGCCTACAATGAGCAGTTCTTC. This sequence joins TRBV6-1 and TRBJ2-1, with 11 bases aligning to TRBD1. The V gene's germline CDR1 is MNHNS and CDR2 SASEGT. The CDR3 contains 17 residues. Losses at the gene ends were 4 bases for V and 2 bases for J; bases not matched to a gene: 7.

There are a few counts of this clonotype. This chain connects TRBV6-6 to TRBJ2-1; D possibly matches TRBD1 or TRBD2 (5 bases each). V gave up 4 bases and J gave up 4 bases, with 5 bases separating them. Germline V gene sequence: CDR1 MNHNY, CDR2 SVGAGI (reference sequence). CDR3 size: 12 residues. In DNA, the CDR3 is TGTGCCAGCAGTTGGGGGTACAATGAGCAGTTCTTC. It yields the protein CASSWGYNEQFF.

This chain uses TRBV19 with TRBJ1-1; possibly TRBD1 for D (6 bases). The V end was cut by 4 bases, the J end by 8 bases, with 11 bases between. Germline loops: CDR1 LNHDA, CDR2 SQIVND (reference sequence). This CDR3 is built from 12 residues. CDR3 residues: CASSKTDSEAFF. Written as DNA, the CDR3 is TGTGCCAGTAGTAAGACGGACAGCGAAGCTTTCTTT. Full variable domain (missing parts from reference TRBV19 and TRBJ1-1): DGGITQSPKYLFRKEGQNVTLSCEQNLNHDAMYWYRQDPGQGLRLIYYSQIVNDFQKGDIAEGYSVSREKKESFPLTVTSAQKNPTAFYLCASSKTDSEAFFGQGTRLTVV.